The clone carrying this T cell receptor (beta chain) was recorded once. The antigen remains undetermined. The sample originates from a study of T cell repertoires in cytomegalovirus infection. Study-wide findings and caveats: Across the ex vivo response, the dominant clonotypes were HLA-C-restricted CMV-specific TCR beta clonotypes.

V gave up 4 bases and J gave up 4 bases, with 17 bases separating them. Germline lookup yields CDR1 SGDLS and CDR2 YYNGEE. This CDR3 has 16 amino acids. TCRdb used MiXCR to reprocess the reads, holding one entry per CDR3 protein. The sample yields 830,000 or so distinct CDR3 sequences, less than 35% seen once. Sample: cultured CD8+ T cells from PBMCs, taken from culture after CMV antigen stimulation. The TCR sequence derives from a human donor in good health (CMV status not recorded). Some clones in this sample may be carry-over from other donors' samples. The rearrangement joins TRBV9 to TRBJ2-2; no clear D gene. The CDR3 coding sequence is TGTGCCAGCAGCTTACAGCCGACCCCCGGCACCGGGGAGCTGTTTTTT. This encodes CASSLQPTPGTGELFF.